The 12 T cell receptor beta chains below were found in one sample sequenced in a study of T cell clones after liver transplantation. The data were produced by immunoSEQ multiplex PCR, yet TCRdb's version contains in-frame clones alone and is incomplete. Counted here are 68,000 or so clones, 90% to 95% occurring once; the ten biggest clones make up 0.95% to 1%. This specimen was CD4+ T cells from blood, taken nearly 26 months after liver transplant. These receptors were collected from a human patient who received a liver transplant. Some T cells may possibly be graft donor cells.

V usage is TRBV7-8 and J usage is TRBJ2-2; D remains ambiguous. The CDR3 contains 13 residues. V dropped 5 bases and J dropped 6 bases, with 10 bases sitting between them. Germline assignment: CDR1 SGHVS and CDR2 FQNEAQ. DNA of the CDR3: TGTGCCAGCAGCGCCCGGGTGTCCGGGGAGCTGTTTTTT. It is translated as CASSARVSGELFF.

V usage is TRBV7-3 and J usage is TRBJ1-4, with TRBD1 matching 8 bases. V was pared by 5 bases and J by 3 bases, with 5 bases of the junction left unmatched. CDR1 and CDR2 (germline): SGHTA, FQGTGA. The length of the CDR3 is 15 residues. The CDR3 DNA is TGTGCCAGCAGCCTGCAGGGGGCTGCTAATGAAAAACTGTTTTTT. Translation: CASSLQGAANEKLFF.

V is TRBV5-6 and J is TRBJ2-4, with D uncertain. Trimming took 2 bases from V and 0 from J, leaving 6 bases between them. The CDR3 length is 14 residues. Germline CDR1 reads SGHDT; CDR2 reads YYEEEE. The CDR3 region is CASSFSVAKNIQYF. The CDR3 DNA reads as TGTGCCAGCAGCTTCTCAGTAGCCAAAAACATTCAGTACTTC.

The chain links TRBV28 to TRBJ2-3; 8 bases map to TRBD2. The CDR3 length is 18 residues. Trimming at V came to 7 bases and at J to 2 bases, leaving 17 bases not matched to a gene. Germline V gene data show CDR1 as MDHEN and CDR2 as SYDVKM. CDR3 sequence reads: CASNYPLGTSEYTDTQYF. As DNA, the CDR3 is TGTGCCAGCAATTATCCTCTAGGGACTAGTGAGTACACAGATACGCAGTATTTT.

Here the CDR3 DNA reads TGTGCCAGCGGTGGCGCGAGACAGCCCCAGCATTTT. Encoded protein: CASGGARQPQHF. The V call is TRBV6-5, the J call TRBJ1-5, with D uncertain. The CDR3 sequence is 12 residues long. V lost 8 bases and J 7 bases, leaving 12 bases between the germline ends. Germline V gene sequence: CDR1 MNHEY, CDR2 SVGAGI.

V and J are TRBV11-3 and TRBJ2-1; the match to TRBD2 covers 7 bases. V lost 0 bases and J lost 4; bases outside the gene matches: 6. This CDR3 spans 16 amino acids. CDR1 is SGHNT and CDR2 is YENEEA in the germline V gene. The CDR3 reads CASSLDGGRSYNEQFF. The CDR3 DNA reads TGTGCCAGCAGCTTAGACGGCGGGAGATCTTACAATGAGCAGTTCTTC. The full variable domain, its missing parts supplied by reference TRBV11-3 and TRBJ2-1, is EAGVVQSPRYKIIEKKQPVAFWCNPISGHNTLYWYLQNLGQGPELLIRYENEEAVDDSQLPKDRFSAERLKGVDSTLKIQPAELGDSAVYLCASSLDGGRSYNEQFFGPGTRLTVL.

The genes are TRBV28 and TRBJ2-2; either TRBD1 or TRBD2 may fit D (5 bases each). The V gene's germline CDR1 is MDHEN and CDR2 SYDVKM. The CDR3 is 16 amino acids. V was clipped by 2 bases and J by 0 bases, with 10 bases between them. DNA for the CDR3: TGTGCCAGCAGTTTACCGGGACGAACGAACACCGGGGAGCTGTTTTTT. Protein sequence: CASSLPGRTNTGELFF.

V is TRBV6-5 and J is TRBJ1-3; possible D gene TRBD1, 5 bases. Trimming pared 0 bases from V and 4 bases from J, leaving 10 bases between. The CDR3 spans 15 residues. CDR1 MNHEY and CDR2 SVGAGI come from the germline V gene. The CDR3 is CASSYSTGTGNTIYF. Here the CDR3 DNA reads TGTGCCAGCAGTTACTCGACTGGGACCGGAAACACCATATATTTT.

The gene calls are TRBV15 and TRBJ1-1; D uncertain. The ends were cut back, 5 bases at V and 7 bases at J, with 20 bases in the middle. This CDR3 region has 15 residues. Germline values: CDR1 LNHNV, CDR2 YYDKDF (reference sequence). This CDR3 is CATSRGRSSRIEAFF. CDR3 coding DNA: TGTGCCACCAGCCGCGGACGATCCTCCCGTATTGAAGCTTTCTTT.

This sequence joins TRBV15 and TRBJ2-5; 8 bases fit TRBD2. V trimming: 0 bases; J trimming: 2 bases; junction bases outside the gene matches: 11. The germline V gene encodes CDR1 LNHNV and CDR2 YYDKDF (reference sequence). The CDR3 loop spans 18 amino acids. CDR3 amino acids: CATSRDLAGGRIQETQYF. In DNA form, the CDR3 reads TGTGCCACCAGCAGAGATCTGGCGGGAGGACGTATTCAAGAGACCCAGTACTTC.

V is TRBV7-6 and J is TRBJ2-7; 12 bases fit TRBD1. Trimming removed 4 bases from V and 6 bases from J; junction bases left unmatched: 7. CDR3 length: 15 amino acids. The germline V gene encodes CDR1 SGHVS and CDR2 FNYEAQ. The DNA of the CDR3 is TGTGCCAGCAGCTCAAGTGGGACAGGGGGCCGCGAGCAGTACTTC. Its translation is CASSSSGTGGREQYF.

The rearrangement links TRBV5-6 to TRBJ1-5, with D perhaps matching TRBD1 (5 bases). V was clipped by 0 bases and J by 7 bases, with 11 bases between them. Germline V gene lookup returns CDR1 SGHDT and CDR2 YYEEEE. The CDR3 runs to 14 residues. The CDR3 nucleotides are TGTGCCAGCAGCTTGGAAGGAGGGGAGCAGCCCCAGCATTTT. Encoded protein: CASSLEGGEQPQHF.